The TCR beta chain under discussion was sequenced for a study of cytomegalovirus exposure and HLA in healthy donors. Study observations and caveats: Sequencing depth roughly uniform across donors was assumed in presence/absence analyses.

13 Jbeta primers and 60 Vbeta primers were used for the PCR. Libraries were prepared by immunoSEQ multiplex PCR; TCRdb keeps only in-frame clonotypes and omits some of them. The sample includes about 89,000 clones, approximately 76% of them seen just once. The V and J ends lost 7 bases and 5 bases respectively, with 18 bases between them. CDR1 MDHEN and CDR2 SYDVKM come from the germline V gene. This CDR3 has 14 amino acids. Of note for this clone: Antigen unknown.

The receptor comes from a male donor in good health and CMV-seronegative. The specimen sequenced was PBMCs. V usage is TRBV28 and J usage is TRBJ2-7; D is perhaps TRBD2 (5 bases). CDR3 sequence: CASTPSGFSDEQYF. In nucleotides, the CDR3 is TGTGCCAGCACTCCGTCGGGGTTTTCGGACGAGCAGTACTTC.